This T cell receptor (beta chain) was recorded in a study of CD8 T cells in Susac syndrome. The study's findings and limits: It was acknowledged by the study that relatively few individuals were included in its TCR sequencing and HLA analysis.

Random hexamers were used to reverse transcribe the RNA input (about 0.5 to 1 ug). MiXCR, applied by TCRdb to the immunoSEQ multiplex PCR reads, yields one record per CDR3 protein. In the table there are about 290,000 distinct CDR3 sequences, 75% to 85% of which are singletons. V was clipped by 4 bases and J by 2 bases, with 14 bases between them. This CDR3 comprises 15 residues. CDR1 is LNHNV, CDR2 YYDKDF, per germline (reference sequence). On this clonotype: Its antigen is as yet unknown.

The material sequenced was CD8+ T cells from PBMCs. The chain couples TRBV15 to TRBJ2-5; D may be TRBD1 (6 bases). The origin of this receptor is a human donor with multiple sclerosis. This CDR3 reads CATSTADRYQETQYF. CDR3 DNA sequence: TGTGCCACCAGCACAGCGGACAGATATCAAGAGACCCAGTACTTC.